This T cell receptor (beta chain) was observed in a study of OX40 agonist ivuxolimab in advanced cancers. Study context: As their treatment, patients were administered ivuxolimab, an agonistic anti-OX40 (CD134) antibody.

The data were produced by immunoSEQ multiplex PCR, yet TCRdb's version contains in-frame clones alone and is incomplete. The sample lists tens of thousands of clones; roughly 77% were seen once. This TCR derives from an adult with an advanced solid tumor such as melanoma, head and neck, liver or kidney cancer. The sample was CD4+ or CD8+ T cells sorted from blood, taken in a trial of the OX40 agonist ivuxolimab.

Here the CDR3 reads CASSLARVGYEQYF. CDR3 in DNA: TGTGCCAGCAGTTTAGCCAGGGTAGGGTACGAGCAGTACTTC. The J gene is TRBJ2-7, the V gene TRBV28; possibly TRBD1 for D (5 bases). The germline gives CDR1 MDHEN, CDR2 SYDVKM. Trimming cost V 2 bases and J 4 bases, with 12 bases left between them. The CDR3 is 14 amino acids.